Sequencing of this TCR beta chain was carried out in a study of T cell responses to AZD1222 COVID-19 vaccine. Overall study: Second-dose intervals of approximately 4 or approximately 12 weeks were pooled. Study-wide results and limits: White British ancestry dominated among donors, who included more females, and clonal diversity was possibly underestimated. Close to half of all spike-specific TCRs reportedly target regions of the variants that are unmutated.

About this clone itself: Its antigen is not identified.

Some clones are missing from TCRdb's copy, which holds only in-frame ones; the method was immunoSEQ multiplex PCR. The sample lists about 87,000 clones; 85% to 90% were seen once. This TCR was sampled from an adult in good health. Here the sequenced sample was peripheral blood, taken on day 0 of AZD1222 vaccination.

The CDR3 DNA reads as TGTGCCAGCTCACTAAATCCCAGAGATCAGCCCCAGCATTTT. It codes for CASSLNPRDQPQHF. This chain connects TRBV18 to TRBJ1-5; unclear D gene. This CDR3 contains 14 residues. Trimming cost V 4 bases and J 5 bases, with 12 bases left between them. In germline, CDR1 is KGHSH, CDR2 LQKENI.